This TCR beta chain was retrieved from a study of OX40 agonist ivuxolimab in advanced cancers. Assay used: immunoSEQ multiplex PCR; TCRdb lists only in-frame clones, some missing. Of some 69,000 clones in the sample, 80% to 95% were seen once. Patients were ruled out by autoimmune disease history or systemic immunosuppression. This CDR3 region has 14 residues. V dropped 6 bases and J dropped 5 bases, with 16 bases sitting between them. Germline CDR1 reads LNHDA; CDR2 reads SQIVND (reference sequence). This clone was recorded once. Antigen: not known. Study-level points and caveats: Patients with a partial response at 0.1-3.0 mg/kg had among the lowest clonal expansion.

The source of this sequence is an adult with an advanced solid tumor such as melanoma, head and neck, liver or kidney cancer. V and J are TRBV19 and TRBJ1-1; maybe TRBD1 (6 bases). The sample here was CD4+ or CD8+ T cells sorted from blood, taken in a trial of the OX40 agonist ivuxolimab. The DNA for the CDR3 is TGTGCCAGTAGGTCTACAGGGTCATCTACTGAAGCTTTCTTT. Translated, it gives CASRSTGSSTEAFF. Together with reference TRBV19 and TRBJ1-1, the CDR3 gives the full variable domain: DGGITQSPKYLFRKEGQNVTLSCEQNLNHDAMYWYRQDPGQGLRLIYYSQIVNDFQKGDIAEGYSVSREKKESFPLTVTSAQKNPTAFYLCASRSTGSSTEAFFGQGTRLTVV.